The 23 T cell receptor delta chains below come from one sample, sequenced in a study of DNA immune sequencing with unique molecular identifiers. All 8 TRDV and 4 TRDJ genes were targeted in 32-plex amplification of genomic DNA. The library had 12-nucleotide UMIs introduced over roughly 3 barcoding cycles, then a second adapter PCR. TCRdb applied CATT to the multiplex PCR reads for clone calling. This table has more than 350 delta-chain clones, less than 45% appearing once. The specimen sequenced was buffy coat blood. Receptors originate from a human donor in good health.

With respect to this clone: A much larger clonotype is one base distant, so this may be a read error. The chain recombines TRDV2 with TRDJ1, with 7 bases lining up with TRDD3. CDR1 and CDR2 (germline): GEAIGNYY, EKD. The CDR3 has 17 residues. V was pared by 0 bases and J by 0 bases, with 9 bases of the junction left unmatched. CDR3 region: CACDTLWDTPYTDKLIF. CDR3 DNA sequence: TGTGCCTGTGACACCCTGTGGGATACCCCCTACACCGATAAACTCATCTTT.

Concerning this clone itself: A far larger clone is a single base away, which makes a read error likely. Within the sample, other DNA sequences also encode this same CDR3. This sequence joins TRDV1 and TRDJ1, with D perhaps TRDD3 (6 bases). The V end lost 4 bases, the J end lost 0 bases, and 39 bases lay between the germline ends. Per the germline V gene, CDR1 is TSWWSYY and CDR2 is QGS. The CDR3 runs 24 residues. The chain's CDR3 is CALGVSPLGPGDTSTPPYTDKLIF. The CDR3 DNA reads as TGTGCTCTTGGGGTGTCCCCCCTTGGCCCTGGTGATACGAGTACCCCTCCGTACACCGATAAACTCATCTTT.

Comment on this clone: This sequence is one base from a far larger clone and is likely a read error. The chain combines TRDV1 with TRDJ4; D possibly corresponds to TRDD3 (7 bases). The CDR3 loop spans 21 amino acids. Germline V gives CDR1 TSWWSYY, CDR2 QGS. V was pared by 3 bases and J by 1 base, with 33 bases between. CDR3 nucleotide sequence: TGTGCTCTTGGGGAGGCGAGGCATTCTTTCCTAAAGTACTGGGGAGGCAGACCCCTGATCTTT. Translated: CALGEARHSFLKYWGGRPLIF.

Within the sample, this clone is large (0.1 to 1%). The chain is built from TRDV2 and TRDJ1, with 12 bases lining up with TRDD3. The CDR3 sequence is 15 residues long. V dropped 3 bases and J dropped 9; count of bases not matched to a gene: 10. The germline V gene has CDR1 GEAIGNYY and CDR2 EKD. CDR3 protein: CACDPLTGGYRELIF. The CDR3 bases are TGTGCCTGTGACCCCTTGACTGGGGGATACCGGGAACTCATCTTT.

This chain uses TRDV2 with TRDJ3; tentatively, D is TRDD3 (5 bases). Trimming took off 5 bases at V and 0 bases at J, with 16 bases between the two ends. The CDR3 contains 18 residues. CDR1 is GEAIGNYY and CDR2 is EKD in the germline V gene. The CDR3 DNA reads as TGTGCCTGTGTCTATCTGGGAACCGGCTCCTGGGACACCCGACAGATGTTTTTC. Protein product: CACVYLGTGSWDTRQMFF.

Comments on this clone: A far larger clone is just one base off, so this is likely a read error. This CDR3 is also generated by other DNA sequences in the sample. The rearrangement uses TRDV1 and TRDJ1; 9 bases align to TRDD2. With V trimmed by 4 bases and J by 0 bases, 24 bases remained unmatched. The CDR3 is 22 residues long. Germline-derived CDR1 and CDR2 are TSWWSYY and QGS. The CDR3 reads CALGGPDLPTLYWVGYTDKLIF. CDR3 nucleotides: TGTGCTCTTGGGGGGCCTGACCTTCCTACCTTGTACTGGGTGGGGTACACCGATAAACTCATCTTT.

Sample share makes this clone medium-sized (0.01 to 0.1%). The chain recombines TRDV2 with TRDJ1, with 9 bases matching TRDD3. From germline, CDR1 is GEAIGNYY and CDR2 EKD. The CDR3 has 14 residues. V was pared by 3 bases and J by 2 bases, with 3 bases of the junction left unmatched. CDR3 region: CACDSLGDTDKLIF. The DNA for the CDR3 is TGTGCCTGTGACTCCCTGGGGGATACCGATAAACTCATCTTT.

Relative to its sample, this clone is large. The chain is built from TRDV1 and TRDJ1; 11 bases line up with TRDD3. The J segment lost 4 bases and the V segment lost 3 bases, leaving 28 bases of the junction unmatched. Germline V lookup: CDR1 TSWWSYY, CDR2 QGS. The CDR3 length is 23 residues. CDR3 DNA: TGTGCTCTTGGGGAGGGGTTAGAGCCCGGTGGGGGATACGCCGAGTACCACAGCGATAAACTCATCTTT. It translates to CALGEGLEPGGGYAEYHSDKLIF.

This clone is categorized as large. The V and J genes are TRDV2 and TRDJ3; 8 bases align to TRDD3. Germline values: CDR1 GEAIGNYY, CDR2 EKD. The CDR3 length is 21 residues. V was clipped by 0 bases and J by 0 bases; unmatched bases: 12. The CDR3 nucleotides are TGTGCCTGTGACACCCCTGGTACTGGGGGGGCGAGCTCCTGGGACACCCGACAGATGTTTTTC. It specifies CACDTPGTGGASSWDTRQMFF.

Turning to this clone: TCRdb shows a much larger clone's protein in place of this DNA's translation, and the two differ at residue 15, likely through a read error; the protein shown is translated from the DNA. The genes are TRDV1 and TRDJ1, with TRDD3 matching 9 bases. Looked up from germline, CDR1 is TSWWSYY and CDR2 is QGS. This CDR3 is built from 24 residues. The V gene end was trimmed by 4 bases and the J gene end by 0 bases; junction bases not matched to a gene: 30. This CDR3 is CALGVSPLGPGDTSIPPYTDKLIF. CDR3 nucleotide sequence: TGTGCTCTTGGGGTGTCCCCCCTTGGCCCTGGGGATACGAGTATCCCTCCGTACACCGATAAACTCATCTTT.

Comments on this clone: A far larger clone is one nucleotide away, so this likely arose from a read error. The same CDR3 can be traced to other DNA sequences in this sample. V is TRDV1 and J is TRDJ1; 9 bases are shared with TRDD2. There are 15 residues in the CDR3. The germline gives CDR1 TSWWSYY, CDR2 QGS. The CDR3 DNA sequence: TGTGCTCTTGGAGAACCGGCCTTCCTACGGTTAGAGCTCATCTTT. This gives the protein CALGEPAFLRLELIF.

The V and J genes are TRDV1 and TRDJ1, with 11 bases lining up with TRDD3. J was trimmed by 0 bases and V by 0 bases; bases with no gene match: 18. This CDR3 contains 22 residues. Germline CDR1 and CDR2: TSWWSYY and QGS. CDR3 DNA sequence: TGTGCTCTTGGGGAACTTCTGGGGGGCCCTTACTGGGGGATAACGGACACCGATAAACTCATCTTT. Protein sequence: CALGELLGGPYWGITDTDKLIF.

Remarks on this clone: Being one base from a much bigger clone, this may be a read error. Different DNA sequences within this sample yield the same CDR3. The chain combines TRAV29/DV5 with TRDJ1; D is ambiguous. This CDR3 contains 18 residues. CDR1 is NSMFDY, CDR2 ISSIKDK, per germline. For the CDR3, the DNA is TGTGCAGCTAGCGCTAATCTGGTGCTAAAGCGATTCACCGATAAACTCATCTTT. It specifies CAASANLVLKRFTDKLIF.

Comments on this clone: A far larger clone is one nucleotide away, so this likely arose from a read error. At the DNA level, this CDR3 is encoded by other sequences in the same sample as well. V and J are TRDV1 and TRDJ1; 13 bases map to TRDD3. Germline assignment: CDR1 TSWWSYY and CDR2 QGS. CDR3 length: 26 residues. In DNA, the CDR3 is TGTGCTCTTGGGGAATCGGCCCCCTACCACCCCCCTCACTGGGGGATACGCGGCATACCTCTCGATAAACTAATCTTT. As protein: CALGESAPYHPPHWGIRGIPLDKLIF.

By frequency in the sample, this clone is large. The chain has TRDV2 and TRDJ3, with TRDD3 matching over 12 bases. Germline V lookup: CDR1 GEAIGNYY, CDR2 EKD. The V and J ends lost 3 bases and 0 bases, in that order; junction bases with no gene match: 8. The CDR3 runs 20 residues. The CDR3 sequence is CACDELGDTGSSWDTRQMFF. CDR3 sequence (DNA): TGTGCCTGTGACGAACTGGGGGATACAGGGAGCTCCTGGGACACCCGACAGATGTTTTTC.

In this sample, this clone is large. The sample carries other DNA sequences with the same CDR3. This chain connects TRAV29/DV5 to TRDJ1; D is unresolved. The CDR3 is made up of 18 amino acids. Per the germline V gene, CDR1 is NSMFDY and CDR2 is ISSIKDK. Trimming pared 0 bases from V and 1 base from J, leaving 22 bases between. CDR3 protein: CAASANLVLKRFTDKLIF. DNA for the CDR3: TGTGCAGCAAGCGCTAATCTGGTGCTAAAGCGATTCACCGATAAACTCATCTTT.

In its sample, this clone was seen a few times. TCRdb lists the protein of a much larger clone for this DNA, which differs at residue 11, so this is likely a read error; the protein given here is translated from the DNA itself. The V call is TRDV1, the J call TRDJ1; 9 nucleotides agree with TRDD2. V lost 1 base to trimming and J lost 11 bases; unmatched junction nucleotides: 11. Germline CDR1 reads TSWWSYY; CDR2 reads QGS. The CDR3 loop spans 15 amino acids. The CDR3 bases are TGTGCTCTTGGGGAACCGGCCTTCCTACGGTTTGAGCTCATCTTT. It encodes CALGEPAFLRFELIF.

In the case of this clone: This may arise from a read error, as a much more abundant clone is one base away. The chain is built from TRDV1 and TRDJ1, with TRDD3 matching 8 bases. Germline CDR1 reads TSWWSYY; CDR2 reads QGS. The CDR3 covers 23 residues. V lost 1 base, J lost 2 bases, and 27 bases stayed unmatched. CDR3 DNA sequence: TGTGCTCTTGGGGAACCCTTTAAGAGCGCCTTCCCCTTGTACGGGATACGGACCGATAAACTCATCTTT. Its protein product is CALGEPFKSAFPLYGIRTDKLIF.

With regard to this clone: One base away lies a much larger clone, so this may be a sequencing read error. The chain combines TRDV2 with TRDJ1; TRDD3 matches 8 bases. Germline values: CDR1 GEAIGNYY, CDR2 EKD. The CDR3 has 13 residues. The J segment lost 9 bases and the V segment lost 3 bases, leaving 8 bases of the junction unmatched. The DNA of the CDR3 is TGTGCCTGTGACCCAGTACTGGGGGTTGAACTCATCTTT. Its protein product is CACDPVLGVELIF.

Comment on this clone: The protein given by TCRdb reflects a much larger clone and differs at residue 10 from this DNA's translation, likely from a read error; the protein shown is the DNA's translation. For the CDR3, the DNA is TGTGCTCTTGGGGAACCGGCCTTCCTAGGGTTAGAGCTCATCTTT. It encodes CALGEPAFLGLELIF. The chain carries TRDV1 and TRDJ1; 8 positions match TRDD2. Germline assignment: CDR1 TSWWSYY and CDR2 QGS. The CDR3 is 15 amino acids. The V segment lost 1 base and the J segment 11 bases; nucleotides outside the gene matches: 12.

This clone is labeled as large. The gene calls are TRDV3 and TRDJ1; the match to TRDD3 covers 9 bases. This CDR3 has 19 amino acids. The V segment lost 0 bases and the J segment 0 bases; nucleotides outside the gene matches: 17. CDR1 and CDR2 (germline): TVYSNPD, GDNSRS (reference sequence). The CDR3 sequence is CAFRALHGDTRKYTDKLIF. CDR3 in DNA: TGTGCCTTTAGAGCCCTACATGGGGATACGCGGAAGTACACCGATAAACTCATCTTT.

Comment on this clone: This likely stems from a read error, as it lies one base from a far larger clone. This sample includes further DNA sequences coding for the same CDR3. The rearrangement joins TRDV2 to TRDJ1; D unclear. The CDR3 contains 17 residues. Germline V gives CDR1 GEAIGNYY, CDR2 EKD. V was shortened by 3 bases and J by 0 bases, with 19 bases between the two germline ends. CDR3 protein: CACDPIGDPQNTDKLIF. In DNA, the CDR3 is TGTGCCTGTGACCCGATCGGAGATCCTCAGAACACCGATAAACTCATCTTT.

This clone was picked up one time. A read error is the likely source, as a far larger clone sits one nucleotide away. The chain couples TRDV2 to TRDJ1; the match to TRDD3 covers 7 bases. Germline CDR1 GEAIGNYY, CDR2 EKD. V lost 6 bases to trimming and J lost 0 bases; unmatched junction nucleotides: 15. This CDR3 has 17 amino acids. CDR3 nucleotides: TGTGCCTGTTTACCTCAGGGGGATTCTAAAAACACCGATAAACTCATCTTT. Amino acids: CACLPQGDSKNTDKLIF.